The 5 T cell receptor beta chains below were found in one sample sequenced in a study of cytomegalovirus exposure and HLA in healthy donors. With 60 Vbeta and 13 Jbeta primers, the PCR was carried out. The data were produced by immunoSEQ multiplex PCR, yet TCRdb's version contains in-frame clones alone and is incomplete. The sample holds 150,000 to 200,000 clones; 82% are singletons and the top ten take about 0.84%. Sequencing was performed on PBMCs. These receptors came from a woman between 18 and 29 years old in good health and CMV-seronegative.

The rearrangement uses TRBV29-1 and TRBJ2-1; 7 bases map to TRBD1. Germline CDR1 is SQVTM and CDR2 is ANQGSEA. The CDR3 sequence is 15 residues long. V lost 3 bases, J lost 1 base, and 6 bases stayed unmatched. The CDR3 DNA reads TGCAGCGTTGATACAGGGGCAGGGTCCTACAATGAGCAGTTCTTC. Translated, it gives CSVDTGAGSYNEQFF.

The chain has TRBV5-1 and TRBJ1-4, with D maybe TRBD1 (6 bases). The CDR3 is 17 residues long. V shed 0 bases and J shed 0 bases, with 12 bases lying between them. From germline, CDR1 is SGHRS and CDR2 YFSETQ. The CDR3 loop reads CASSLGGSGATNEKLFF. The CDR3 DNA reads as TGCGCCAGCAGCTTGGGGGGGTCAGGGGCAACTAATGAAAAACTGTTTTTT. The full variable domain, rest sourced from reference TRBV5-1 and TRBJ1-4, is KAGVTQTPRYLIKTRGQQVTLSCSPISGHRSVSWYQQTPGQGLQFLFEYFSETQRNKGNFPGRFSGRQFSNSRSEMNVSTLELGDSALYLCASSLGGSGATNEKLFFGSGTQLSVL.

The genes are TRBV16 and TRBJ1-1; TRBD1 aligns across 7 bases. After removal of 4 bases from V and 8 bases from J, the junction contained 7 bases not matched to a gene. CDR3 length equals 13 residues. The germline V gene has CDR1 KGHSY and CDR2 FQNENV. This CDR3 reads CASSPNGQAEAFF. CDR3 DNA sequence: TGTGCCAGCAGCCCGAACGGACAGGCGGAAGCTTTCTTT.

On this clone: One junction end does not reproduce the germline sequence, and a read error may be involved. CDR3 nucleotide sequence: TGTTCCAGCAGCTTAGGTTTAGGGGTCGACGAGCAGTACTTC. This encodes CSSSLGLGVDEQYF. This chain connects TRBV7-9 to TRBJ2-7, with a tentative D call TRBD1 (5 bases). CDR1 SEHNR and CDR2 FQNEAQ come from the germline V gene (reference sequence). CDR3 size: 14 residues.

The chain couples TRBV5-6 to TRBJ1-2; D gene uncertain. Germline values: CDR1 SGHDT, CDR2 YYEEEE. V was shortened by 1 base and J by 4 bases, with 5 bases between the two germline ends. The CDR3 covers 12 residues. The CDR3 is CASSLFSYGYTF. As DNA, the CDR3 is TGTGCCAGCAGCTTGTTCTCCTATGGCTACACCTTC.